The rows below give T cell receptor beta chains drawn from one sample of a study of blood T cell repertoires in COVID-19. Data came from immunoSEQ multiplex PCR; TCRdb stores just in-frame clones and leaves some out. The top ten clones hold about a fifth of a sample with some 22,000 clones, around 86% of them seen once. Sequencing input: peripheral blood. These receptors came from a woman older than 75 with acute or convalescent COVID-19. CDR3s include the opening cysteine and the closing phenylalanine or tryptophan. Fields, in order: V gene, J gene, CDR3 protein.

v_gene: TRBV19; j_gene: TRBJ2-2; CDR3aa: CASSYSGGRSTGELFF
v_gene: TRBV7-2; j_gene: TRBJ2-7; CDR3aa: CASSFSGTGSEQYF
v_gene: TRBV3-1/TRBV3-2; j_gene: TRBJ1-3; CDR3aa: CASSQVPRAGNTIYF
v_gene: TRBV6-2/TRBV6-3; j_gene: TRBJ2-7; CDR3aa: CASSFLAGYAEQYF
v_gene: TRBV7-2; j_gene: TRBJ2-7; CDR3aa: CASGTGDVAYEQYF
v_gene: TRBV19; j_gene: TRBJ2-3; CDR3aa: CASSPEGVTDTQYF
v_gene: TRBV30; j_gene: TRBJ2-7; CDR3aa: CAWSSDTAYEQYF
v_gene: TRBV7-8; j_gene: TRBJ1-2; CDR3aa: CASSLDPDYGYTF
v_gene: TRBV7-2; j_gene: TRBJ1-2; CDR3aa: CASGRTTEHYGYTF
v_gene: TRBV27; j_gene: TRBJ1-1; CDR3aa: CASSVQQGGVTEAFF
v_gene: TRBV4-1; j_gene: TRBJ2-5; CDR3aa: CASSQVAGGLETQYF
v_gene: TRBV21-1; j_gene: TRBJ1-5; CDR3aa: CASSKEEGDSNQPQHF
v_gene: TRBV7-2; j_gene: TRBJ1-2; CDR3aa: CASSLDPGQGRGGYTF
v_gene: TRBV6-4; j_gene: TRBJ1-1; CDR3aa: CASSETVTGGEAFF
v_gene: TRBV6-6; j_gene: TRBJ2-1; CDR3aa: CASSTGTAHNEQFF
v_gene: TRBV12-3/TRBV12-4; j_gene: TRBJ2-5; CDR3aa: CASSAGSWAQYF
v_gene: TRBV7-2; j_gene: TRBJ2-7; CDR3aa: CASSSWGGNYEQYF
v_gene: TRBV3-1/TRBV3-2; j_gene: TRBJ2-2; CDR3aa: CASSQGRAETGELFF
v_gene: TRBV10-3; j_gene: TRBJ1-2; CDR3aa: CAIRSQGRGGYTF
v_gene: TRBV29-1; j_gene: TRBJ2-1; CDR3aa: CSATGGLSSYNEQFF
v_gene: TRBV12-3/TRBV12-4; j_gene: TRBJ2-7; CDR3aa: CASSVSGSSEQYF
v_gene: TRBV7-6; j_gene: TRBJ1-1; CDR3aa: CASSFQTGNTEAFF
v_gene: TRBV27; j_gene: TRBJ1-4; CDR3aa: CASKLGTGANEKLFF
v_gene: TRBV18; j_gene: TRBJ2-2; CDR3aa: CASSKREYTGELFF
v_gene: TRBV6-2/TRBV6-3; j_gene: TRBJ2-1; CDR3aa: CASSYSGLAGVYNEQFF
v_gene: TRBV4-3; j_gene: TRBJ2-1; CDR3aa: CASSQDIGRAGRNEQFF
v_gene: TRBV18; j_gene: TRBJ1-1; CDR3aa: CASSPGQGASEAFF
v_gene: TRBV27; j_gene: TRBJ2-7; CDR3aa: CASSTGTLEQYF
v_gene: TRBV15; j_gene: TRBJ2-7; CDR3aa: CATSRDRVSEQYF
v_gene: TRBV5-1; j_gene: TRBJ2-3; CDR3aa: CASSLESGDTQYF
v_gene: TRBV5-6; j_gene: TRBJ2-7; CDR3aa: CASSSNRGLGEQYF
v_gene: TRBV2; j_gene: TRBJ2-3; CDR3aa: CASSLGRGPSTDTQYF
v_gene: TRBV6-8; j_gene: TRBJ1-6; CDR3aa: CASDSGALENSPLHF
v_gene: TRBV7-8; j_gene: TRBJ1-2; CDR3aa: CASSLGRTGANYGYTF
v_gene: TRBV6-4; j_gene: TRBJ1-4; CDR3aa: CASSERGGTGEKLFF
v_gene: TRBV11-2; j_gene: TRBJ1-3; CDR3aa: CASSRGQVSGNTIYF
v_gene: TRBV4-1; j_gene: TRBJ1-3; CDR3aa: CASSLSQAGSTIYF
v_gene: TRBV10-1; j_gene: TRBJ2-3; CDR3aa: CASSGAGTSGRGGTDTQYF
v_gene: TRBV5-4; j_gene: TRBJ2-7; CDR3aa: CASSLQGFSYEQYF
v_gene: TRBV2; j_gene: TRBJ1-2; CDR3aa: CASKQGVVYGYTF
v_gene: TRBV12-3/TRBV12-4; j_gene: TRBJ1-2; CDR3aa: CASSSQGAYGYTF
v_gene: TRBV5-6; j_gene: TRBJ2-3; CDR3aa: CASSLTEYRTDTQYF
v_gene: TRBV7-2; j_gene: TRBJ2-3; CDR3aa: CASSARLAGGPRNTQYF
v_gene: TRBV7-2; j_gene: TRBJ1-3; CDR3aa: CASSSGTVSGNTIYF
v_gene: TRBV7-2; j_gene: TRBJ1-1; CDR3aa: CASSLGKGHFTEAFF
v_gene: TRBV18; j_gene: TRBJ2-1; CDR3aa: CASSPPSGRSNEQFF
v_gene: TRBV19; j_gene: TRBJ2-3; CDR3aa: CASSIGKGSGTDTQYF
v_gene: TRBV12-2; j_gene: TRBJ2-2; CDR3aa: CASRLRGSGRFRFGGELFF
v_gene: TRBV3-1/TRBV3-2; j_gene: TRBJ2-1; CDR3aa: CASSQGGSTYNEQFF
v_gene: TRBV14; j_gene: TRBJ2-7; CDR3aa: CASSTGQEGEQYF
v_gene: TRBV7-8; j_gene: TRBJ2-7; CDR3aa: CASSLEGLVYEQYF
v_gene: TRBV5-1; j_gene: TRBJ1-2; CDR3aa: CASSPGGAGYGYTF
v_gene: TRBV5-1; j_gene: TRBJ2-7; CDR3aa: CASSLVVGQTYEQYF
v_gene: TRBV27; j_gene: TRBJ1-5; CDR3aa: CASSRRQGRGGYQPQHF
v_gene: TRBV30; j_gene: TRBJ1-1; CDR3aa: CAWKDYRENTEAFF
v_gene: TRBV18; j_gene: TRBJ1-1; CDR3aa: CASSSDSGGRTEAFF
v_gene: TRBV7-2; j_gene: TRBJ2-7; CDR3aa: CASSPAGAFGYEQYF
v_gene: TRBV6-5; j_gene: TRBJ1-2; CDR3aa: CASSYSRGSYGYTF
v_gene: TRBV5-1; j_gene: TRBJ1-4; CDR3aa: CASSLGQGNEKLFF